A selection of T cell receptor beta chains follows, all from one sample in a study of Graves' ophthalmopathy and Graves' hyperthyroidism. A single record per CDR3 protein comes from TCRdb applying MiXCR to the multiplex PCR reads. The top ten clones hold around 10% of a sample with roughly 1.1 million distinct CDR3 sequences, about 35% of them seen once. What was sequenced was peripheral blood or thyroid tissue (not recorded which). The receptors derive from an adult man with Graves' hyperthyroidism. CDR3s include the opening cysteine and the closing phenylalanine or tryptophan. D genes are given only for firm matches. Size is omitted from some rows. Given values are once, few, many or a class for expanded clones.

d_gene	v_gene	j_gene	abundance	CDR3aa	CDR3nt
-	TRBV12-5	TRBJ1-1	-	CASGLTEYTEAFF	TGTGCTAGTGGTTTGACAGAATACACTGAAGCTTTCTTT
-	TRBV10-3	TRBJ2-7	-	CAISDGENYGYEQYF	TGTGCCATCAGTGACGGGGAGAACTATGGCTACGAGCAGTACTTC
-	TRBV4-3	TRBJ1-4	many	CASSQEGGRDEKLFF	TGCGCCAGCAGCCAAGAAGGAGGGAGGGATGAAAAACTGTTTTTT
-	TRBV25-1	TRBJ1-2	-	CASSFPEDYGYTF	TGTGCCAGCAGTTTTCCCGAAGACTATGGCTACACCTTC
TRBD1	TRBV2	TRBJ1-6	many	CASSEFGQDNSPLHF	TGTGCCAGCAGTGAATTCGGACAGGATAATTCACCCCTCCACTTT
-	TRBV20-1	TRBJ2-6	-	CSARDLSLQGLSGANVLTF	TGCAGTGCTAGAGATCTCTCTTTGCAGGGGTTATCTGGGGCCAACGTCCTGACTTTC
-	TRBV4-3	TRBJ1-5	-	CASRQGRGPGNQPQHF	TGCGCCAGCAGACAGGGACGGGGGCCAGGCAATCAGCCCCAGCATTTT
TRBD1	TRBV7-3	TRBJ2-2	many	CASSPRTGANTGELFF	TGTGCCAGCAGCCCCCGGACAGGCGCGAACACCGGGGAGCTGTTTTTT
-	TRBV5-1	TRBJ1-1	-	CASSLDRPANTEAFF	TGCGCCAGCAGCTTGGACAGACCAGCGAACACTGAAGCTTTCTTT
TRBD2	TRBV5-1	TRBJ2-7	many	CASSPAGGYEQYF	TGTGCCAGTAGTCCAGCGGGAGGCTACGAGCAGTACTTC
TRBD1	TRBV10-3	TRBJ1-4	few	CAITPGTVNEKLFF	TGTGCCATCACCCCCGGGACAGTAAATGAAAAACTGTTTTTT
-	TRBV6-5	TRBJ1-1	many	CASSLSVGTEAFF	TGTGCCAGCAGTTTAAGTGTGGGCACTGAAGCTTTCTTT
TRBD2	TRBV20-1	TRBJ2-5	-	CSASTQLTSGRGETQYF	TGCAGTGCTTCGACTCAACTGACTAGCGGGAGGGGAGAGACCCAGTACTTC
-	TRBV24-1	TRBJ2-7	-	CATSPATAHYEQYF	TGTGCCACCAGTCCCGCAACAGCGCATTACGAGCAGTACTTC
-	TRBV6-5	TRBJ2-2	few	CASRARSAGELFF	TGTGCCAGCAGGGCCCGTTCGGCCGGGGAGCTGTTTTTT
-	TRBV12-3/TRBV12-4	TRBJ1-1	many	CASSHGSATEAFF	TGTGCCAGCAGCCACGGGAGCGCGACTGAAGCTTTCTTT
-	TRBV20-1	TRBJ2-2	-	CSARVLGTYTGELFF	TGCAGTGCTAGAGTTTTGGGGACTTACACCGGGGAGCTGTTTTTT
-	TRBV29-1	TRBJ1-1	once	CSVHKGSSSEAFF	TGCAGCGTCCACAAGGGGTCCTCCTCTGAAGCTTTCTTT
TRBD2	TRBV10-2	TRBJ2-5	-	CASSAGLAVFETQYF	TGCGCCAGCAGTGCCGGACTAGCGGTTTTTGAGACCCAGTACTTC
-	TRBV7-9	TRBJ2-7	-	CASSLAIGSVPYEQYF	TGTGCCAGCAGCTTAGCAATCGGGAGTGTCCCCTACGAGCAGTACTTC
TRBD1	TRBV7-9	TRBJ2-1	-	CASSSARTGGGDEQFF	TGTGCCAGCAGCTCGGCGCGGACAGGGGGCGGGGATGAGCAGTTCTTC
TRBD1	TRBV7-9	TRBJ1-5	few	CASSLGRGDGTGGLNQPQHF	TGTGCCAGCAGCTTAGGTAGAGGGGACGGGACAGGGGGCCTGAATCAGCCCCAGCATTTT
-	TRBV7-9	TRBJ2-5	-	CAGWGETQYF	TGTGCCGGCTGGGGAGAGACCCAGTACTTC
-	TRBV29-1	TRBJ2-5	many	CSVDLQQGGETQYF	TGCAGCGTTGACCTCCAGCAGGGCGGGGAGACCCAGTACTTC
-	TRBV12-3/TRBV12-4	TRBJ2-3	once	CASSEGEIQTDTQYF	TGTGCCAGCAGTGAAGGAGAGATTCAGACAGATACGCAGTATTTT